This TCR beta chain was obtained from a study of cytomegalovirus exposure and HLA in healthy donors. Healthy bone marrow donors made up the donors. The PCR ran on 60 Vbeta and 13 Jbeta primers. Profiled with immunoSEQ multiplex PCR; TCRdb holds only in-frame clones, not every one. Its listing shows just under 65,000 clones. Study-level findings and limits: A later look showed TCR association rates differing by HLA locus, highest for DRB1 and lowest for HLA-C. The study listed roughly 150 cytomegalovirus-associated TCR beta chains. In a later analysis, CMV-associated beta chains were mostly HLA-associated, it appeared.

V dropped 4 bases and J dropped 0; count of bases not matched to a gene: 8. Germline V gives CDR1 SGHRS, CDR2 YFSETQ. The CDR3 length is 17 residues. Worth noting for this clone: Its antigen is undetermined.

V gene TRBV5-1 combines with J gene TRBJ2-4; 9 nucleotides match TRBD2. The receptor comes from a boy aged 5-17 years in good health and CMV-seronegative. Sample: PBMCs. CDR3 residues: CASSPDLAGIAKNIQYF. The CDR3 bases are TGCGCCAGCAGCCCAGATCTAGCGGGAATAGCCAAAAACATTCAGTACTTC.